A selection of T cell receptor beta chains follows, all from one sample in a study of OX40 agonist ivuxolimab in advanced cancers. Here immunoSEQ multiplex PCR was the method, and the copy in TCRdb shows in-frame clones only, minus some. The repertoire holds several thousand clones, 69% seen once, with roughly 18% in the top ten. The sample in question was CD4+ or CD8+ T cells sorted from blood, obtained in a trial of the OX40 agonist ivuxolimab. These receptors all come from an adult with an advanced solid tumor such as melanoma, head and neck, liver or kidney cancer. Each CDR3 is given with its conserved first and last residue. The D gene is left open where the match is weak. Size tells how often a clone was seen (once, few, many) or the class of an expanded clone, and some rows leave it out.

abundance	d_gene	v_gene	j_gene	CDR3nt	CDR3aa
.	TRBD1	TRBV7-9	TRBJ1-1	TGTGCCAGCAGCTCCAAGAAGGCGGACAGGGGGGGGATGAACACTGAAGCTTTCTTT	CASSSKKADRGGMNTEAFF
medium-sized	.	TRBV6-1	TRBJ1-1	TGTGCCAGCAGTGAAGGGGAGGCGAGCACTGAAGCTTTCTTT	CASSEGEASTEAFF
.	.	TRBV6-5	TRBJ1-2	TGTGCCAGCAGGAGAGTGGACTGGAGCTACACCTTC	CASRRVDWSYTF
.	TRBD1	TRBV7-9	TRBJ1-2	TGCGCCAGCAGCCAATCAGCGACAGGGAAAGACGACTATGGCTACACCTTC	CASSQSATGKDDYGYTF
.	TRBD1	TRBV7-8	TRBJ1-4	TGTGCCAGCAGCTTTACAGGGGTAAATGAAAAACTGTTTTTT	CASSFTGVNEKLFF
few	TRBD2	TRBV6-6	TRBJ2-3	TGTGCCAGCAGTCGACTAGCGGGACCTCTCACAGATACGCAGTATTTT	CASSRLAGPLTDTQYF
.	.	TRBV6-5	TRBJ2-3	TGTGCCAGCAGTTACTCTGGGCCTGGAGATACGCAGTATTTT	CASSYSGPGDTQYF
.	TRBD1	TRBV7-9	TRBJ2-5	TGTGCCAGCAGCTTGGGGGACAGGGCGGACAAAGAGACCCAGTACTTC	CASSLGDRADKETQYF
few	TRBD1	TRBV6-1	TRBJ1-4	TGTGCCAGCAGTGAAGCGGACAGGGGGTCGTGGGGTGAAAAACTGTTTTTT	CASSEADRGSWGEKLFF
.	.	TRBV7-8	TRBJ1-2	TGTGCCAGCAGCTTAGGACTGAGTCAGGGGATAGTCTATGGCTACACCTTC	CASSLGLSQGIVYGYTF
.	.	TRBV6-1	TRBJ2-1	TGTGCCAGCAGGGGGCTGAATGAGCAGTTCTTC	CASRGLNEQFF
.	TRBD2	TRBV4-2	TRBJ2-1	TGTGCCAGCAGTCCGGGGCCTTTGGCGGGGGGATTGAATGAGCAGTTCTTC	CASSPGPLAGGLNEQFF